This T cell receptor beta chain comes out of a study of blood T cell repertoires in COVID-19 (dated by TCRdb to about 2020). About the full investigation: The collaborator samples originated in the United States, Italy and Spain and spanned the acute and convalescent phases of COVID-19. The material from the prospective study consisted of cDNA or gDNA derived from T cells, B-cell-depleted T cells, or PBMCs. Subjects who had been exposed to COVID-19, were actively infected with it, or had recovered from it provided the deeply sampled blood TCRbeta repertoires that made up the dataset. The repertoires were released in a freely available public database intended as a resource for research on the immune response to SARS-CoV-2. Samples were obtained from the ongoing ImmuneRACE study (first 160 participants) and from over 1,000 subjects provided by 6 global collaborators. A de-identified subject ID, COVID-19 status, age in years and sex were almost always included in the sample metadata. Where HLA class I and class II types were available, the types were taken from metadata supplied by the sample provider, not from assay-based typing. Paper-wide results and their limitations: Clinical and demographic metadata were provided uncurated, with the amount varying by source and participant.

TCRbeta CDR3 regions were amplified from genomic DNA using the immunoSEQ Assay, a bias-controlled multiplex PCR. The published analysis was carried out like this. The number of nucleated cells in each sample was estimated from the amplification of reference gene primers within the assay. Sequence reads were collapsed and filtered to measure the absolute abundance of every unique TCRbeta CDR3 rearrangement. For each sample, productive Simpson clonality was calculated by taking the square root of Simpson's diversity index across productive rearrangements. TCRdb re-hosts the immuneACCESS table, in-frame sequences only. Its copies lack some clones; in the studies checked, an unresolved V gene accounts for under half of them, and the cause for the rest is not known. The V and J calls and clone size are taken from that table; D and trimming were inferred from the DNA. This sample comprises some 240,000 clones, roughly 88% of them detected only once. Of the sample, about 1.4% falls within the top ten clones.

A second Seattle source provided samples from volunteer blood donors who had recovered from COVID-19. Whole blood was collected in K2EDTA tubes by collaborating institutions according to the institutions' own protocols. Collaborator samples were shipped for TCRbeta analysis as frozen whole blood, isolated PBMCs, or DNA extracted from either sample type. From the cysteine through the phenylalanine, the CDR3 covers 16 amino acids. Here the CDR3 DNA is all that survives: 48 bases in frame from base 1. CDR1 and CDR2, per the germline V gene, are MNHEY and SVGAGI. V loses 4 bases of germline sequence and J loses 7 bases, and the interval between the two ends is 20 bases. Remarks on this clone: Its antigen specificity is not known. There are no base qualities to consult, and no much larger clone falls within one base.

Sequencing was done on a sample of peripheral blood. The chain joins TRBV6-5 to TRBJ2-1, with the D gene not clear enough to name. This TCR was sampled from a woman between 35 and 50 years old who had recovered from COVID-19. The nucleotide sequence is given as TGTGCCAGCAGTTGGAGACCCACAACCGGTGGGAATGAGCAGTTCTTC. Its coded protein is CASSWRPTTGGNEQFF.